Listed below are T cell receptor beta chains from one sample, sequenced in a study of shared clonotypes between healthy human individuals. Generated by immunoSEQ multiplex PCR, the TCRdb table keeps only in-frame clones and is missing some. Among about 490,000 clones listed, less than 80% were seen once. Sequencing was done on a sample of PBMCs. These receptors were collected from a woman in her thirties or forties in good health. Some clones in this sample may be carry-over from other donors' samples. The conserved cysteine and the conserved F or W are not part of the CDR3 here. A D gene is named only where the DNA matches it firmly. Clone size is stated in some rows and not others, as once, few, many or a class when expanded.

cdr3_aa v_call clone_size cdr3_length d_call
ASSTGVSTGELF TRBV5-4 NA 12 TRBD1
ATSRGRTGGQPQH TRBV15 few 13 TRBD1
SVRTGTSGKLTSYNEQF TRBV29-1 NA 17 TRBD2
ASSQSGEGTEQY TRBV16 NA 12 TRBD2
ASSQSQDRVFTGELF TRBV23-1 NA 15 TRBD1
ASSHSTGRPGNTIY TRBV9 NA 14 NA
AWGQGGGTEAF TRBV30 NA 11 TRBD1
ASIHTEAF TRBV28 NA 8 NA
ASSINGEYGNTIY TRBV19 NA 13 NA
ASNPGFSGNTIY TRBV19 NA 12 NA
ASSLWGGGQPQH TRBV5-5 NA 12 NA
ASSLQGSTEAF TRBV7-2 few 11 NA
ASSPPGKVGGELF TRBV28 NA 13 NA
ASSSPEAGTEQF TRBV5-1 NA 12 NA
ASSLDVSGRFTGELF TRBV5-1 NA 15 TRBD2
ASSGDNQETQY TRBV2 NA 11 NA
ASSYGLAGSTDTQY TRBV6-5 few 14 TRBD2
ASSLGAGQAQF TRBV7-9 NA 11 TRBD1
ASSTGTSGSSGTGELF TRBV19 NA 16 TRBD2
ASSLSGSYNEQF TRBV11-3 NA 12 NA
ASSLDGRGGEQF TRBV5-1 NA 12 NA
ASRTGGAGRIYEQY TRBV28 NA 14 TRBD1
ASSLGPRGETQY TRBV11-3 NA 12 NA
ASSYQDGSGANVLT TRBV6-6 NA 14 NA
ASSLALARKETQY TRBV7-2 NA 13 NA
SASRRNEQF TRBV20-1 once 9 NA
AFQGVILNTEAF TRBV30 NA 12 TRBD1
SVWDRGGTEAF TRBV29-1 few 11 TRBD1
ASSQGVGNQPQH TRBV18 NA 12 NA
ASSSTPQRVSYNEQF TRBV11-2 NA 15 NA
ASAWTGEQPQH TRBV27 NA 11 TRBD1